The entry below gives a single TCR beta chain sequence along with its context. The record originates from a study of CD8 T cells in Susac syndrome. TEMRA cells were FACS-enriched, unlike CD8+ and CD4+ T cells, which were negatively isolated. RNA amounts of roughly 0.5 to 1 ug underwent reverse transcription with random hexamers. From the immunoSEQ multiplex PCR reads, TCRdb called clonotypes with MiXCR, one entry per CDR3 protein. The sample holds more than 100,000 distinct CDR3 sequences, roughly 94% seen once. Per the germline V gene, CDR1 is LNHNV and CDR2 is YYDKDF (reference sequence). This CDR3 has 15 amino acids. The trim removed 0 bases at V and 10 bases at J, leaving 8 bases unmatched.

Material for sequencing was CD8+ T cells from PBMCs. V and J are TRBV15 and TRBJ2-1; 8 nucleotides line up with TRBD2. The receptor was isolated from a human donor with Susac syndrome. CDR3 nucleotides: TGTGCCACCAGCAGAGATCTGGGCGGGGGGACGGAGCAGTTCTTC. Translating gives CATSRDLGGGTEQFF.